Listed below are T cell receptor beta chains from one sample, sequenced in a study of T cell repertoires in cytomegalovirus infection. Each CDR3 protein is one row after TCRdb ran MiXCR on the reads. The sample includes about 700,000 distinct CDR3 sequences, approximately 33% of them seen just once. The antigens for these receptors are not known. Here the sequenced sample was cultured PBMCs, taken from culture after CMV antigen stimulation. Receptors originate from a human donor in good health (CMV status not recorded). Some clones in this sample may be carry-over from other donors' samples. The CDR3 runs from the conserved cysteine through the conserved F or W. Fields, in order: J gene, clone size, V gene, D gene, CDR3 DNA, CDR3 protein. D genes are given only for firm matches. Not all rows give a size; the values are once, few, many and, for expanded clones, a class.

TRBJ1-6 NA TRBV7-9 NA TGTGCCAGCAGCTTAGGGGACGGCTATAATTCACCCCTCCACTTT CASSLGDGYNSPLHF
TRBJ1-3 NA TRBV7-6 NA TGTGCCAGCACGCGGCGGGGGCTGGCTGGAAACACCATATATTTT CASTRRGLAGNTIYF
TRBJ2-2 NA TRBV7-4 NA TGTGCCAGCAGCCGAGACACAGGGCTCGGGGAGCTGTTTTTT CASSRDTGLGELFF
TRBJ2-7 NA TRBV6-1 NA TGTGCCAGCAGTGAACTTGACTACGAGCAGTACTTC CASSELDYEQYF
TRBJ1-5 NA TRBV28 NA TGTGCCAGCAGTCGTGTTGGGGGTAGCAATCAGCCCCAGCATTTT CASSRVGGSNQPQHF
TRBJ2-5 few TRBV7-2 TRBD2 TGTGCCAGCAGCTCATTTCCGGGACTAGAGGCCGAGACCCAGTACTTC CASSSFPGLEAETQYF
TRBJ1-1 few TRBV19 TRBD1 TGTGCCAGCAGACAGGGATCGAGTCTTACGTTGAACACTGAAGCTTTCTTT CASRQGSSLTLNTEAFF
TRBJ1-3 few TRBV19 NA TGTGCCAGTACGTGGAGGGCAACTGGAAACACCATATATTTT CASTWRATGNTIYF
TRBJ2-3 NA TRBV6-1 NA TGTGCCAGCACCCGGGACTTAAGCACAGATACGCAGTATTTT CASTRDLSTDTQYF
TRBJ2-3 many TRBV7-2 NA TGTGCCAGCAGCCTGCAGGGGACTGTCACAGATACGCAGTATTTT CASSLQGTVTDTQYF
TRBJ1-6 few TRBV12-3/TRBV12-4 NA TGTGCCAGCAGTTTACGGGGAAGCAGTTCACCCCTCCACTTT CASSLRGSSSPLHF
TRBJ2-1 NA TRBV7-9 NA TGTGCCAGCAGCTTAGTTCGGACTCCGTGGGAGCAGTTCTTC CASSLVRTPWEQFF
TRBJ1-3 few TRBV20-1 NA TGCAGTGCTAGAGATATCAATCCAGATCGGGGCTCTGGAAACACCATATATTTT CSARDINPDRGSGNTIYF
TRBJ2-7 many TRBV7-2 NA TGTGCCAGCAGCTTAGTGTTTCTAGGGTACGAGCAGTACTTC CASSLVFLGYEQYF
TRBJ2-5 many TRBV7-2 NA TGTGCCAGCAGTCGGGGAAGGCAAGAGACCCAGTACTTC CASSRGRQETQYF
TRBJ1-2 NA TRBV27 NA TGTGCCAGCAGTTTATCGAGGCGGGTGGGCTATGGCTACACCTTC CASSLSRRVGYGYTF
TRBJ1-5 few TRBV20-1 NA TGCAGTGCGTCGGACCCAAGCAATCAGCCCCAGCATTTT CSASDPSNQPQHF
TRBJ1-2 NA TRBV4-1 NA TGCGCCAGCAGCCGCAGACAGGCCGACGACGATGGCTACACCTTC CASSRRQADDDGYTF
TRBJ2-1 few TRBV11-2 NA TGTGCCAGCAGCTCCATAGTGGGAGGTGAGCAGTTCTTC CASSSIVGGEQFF
TRBJ2-7 many TRBV7-2 TRBD2 TGTGCCAGCAGCCCCCGACTAGCTCTCAACTACGAGCAGTACTTC CASSPRLALNYEQYF
TRBJ2-1 NA TRBV7-2 NA TGTGCCAGCAGCTTAGCAGTCCACAATGAGCAGTTCTTC CASSLAVHNEQFF
TRBJ2-7 few TRBV7-6 NA TGTGCCAGCAGCTTAGCGTACAGCGCGAGTTCCTACGAGCAGTACTTC CASSLAYSASSYEQYF
TRBJ2-7 few TRBV7-8 NA TGTGCCAGCAGCTTAGGGACAGTCATTTCTACCTACGAGCAGTACTTC CASSLGTVISTYEQYF
TRBJ2-7 NA TRBV7-4 NA TGTGCCAGCAGCCCCCCCGGGACCACCCTCTACGAGCAGTACTTC CASSPPGTTLYEQYF
TRBJ1-1 NA TRBV14 NA TGTGCCAGCAGCCAAGGTAAAGGAATGGGGAACACTGAAGCTTTCTTT CASSQGKGMGNTEAFF
TRBJ2-2 NA TRBV5-6 TRBD2 TGTGCCAGCAGCTTGGCCTGGCAAGCGGGAGAAGCGGAGCTGTTTTTT CASSLAWQAGEAELFF
TRBJ2-5 NA TRBV7-2 NA TGTGCCAGCGCTCGTCCCCCCCCGGAGACCCAGTACTTC CASARPPPETQYF
TRBJ2-1 NA TRBV7-2 TRBD2 TGTGCCAGCAGCTTGGCCCCCTCCGCGGGAGTCGACAATGAGCAGTTCTTC CASSLAPSAGVDNEQFF
TRBJ1-1 few TRBV12-3/TRBV12-4 NA TGTGCCAGCAGTTTCGGACCCATCCCAACTGAAGCTTTCTTT CASSFGPIPTEAFF
TRBJ1-4 few TRBV4-3 TRBD1 TGCGCCAGCAGCCGGAGGACAGGGGTCGCTAATGAAAAACTGTTTTTT CASSRRTGVANEKLFF
TRBJ2-4 NA TRBV12-3/TRBV12-4 TRBD2 TGTGCCAGCACGGGAGGGGGAAACATTCAGTACTTC CASTGGGNIQYF
TRBJ1-2 NA TRBV7-9 NA TGTGCCAGCAGCCCCCTGGGGACGCCGGCAGATGGCTACACCTTC CASSPLGTPADGYTF
TRBJ2-7 NA TRBV20-1 NA TGCAGTGCTAGTCTGTGGGCTGAAACCTCCTACGAGCAGTACTTC CSASLWAETSYEQYF
TRBJ2-7 NA TRBV5-1 TRBD1 TGCGCCAGCAGCTCCGGGACAGGGGGTTCCTACGAGCAGTACTTC CASSSGTGGSYEQYF
TRBJ1-1 NA TRBV20-1 NA TGCAGTGCTAGCCGCACCCGACAGAACACTGAAGCTTTCTTT CSASRTRQNTEAFF
TRBJ2-4 few TRBV5-1 NA TGCGCCAGCAGCTACGACGGTACCAAAAACATTCAGTACTTC CASSYDGTKNIQYF
TRBJ1-3 NA TRBV6-1 NA TGTGCCAGCGCCCCTGCGGACAGCTCTGGAAACACCATATATTTT CASAPADSSGNTIYF
TRBJ1-2 many TRBV7-2 NA TGTGCCAGCAGCTCACGGGGGGGAAACTATGGCTACACCTTC CASSSRGGNYGYTF
TRBJ2-1 NA TRBV19 NA TGTGCCAGTAGTACCAGCCGGGGACGTTCCTACAATGAGCAGTTCTTC CASSTSRGRSYNEQFF
TRBJ2-7 few TRBV7-2 NA TGTGCCAGCAGCTTAGTGTTCGGCGCCGGTGGCTACGAGCAGTACTTC CASSLVFGAGGYEQYF
TRBJ2-5 many TRBV7-2 TRBD2 TGTGCCAGCAGCTTCCGACTAGCGGGAGGAAAGACCCAGTACTTC CASSFRLAGGKTQYF
TRBJ2-3 once TRBV25-1 TRBD1 TGTGCCGGCAGTGTGACAGGGGGCACAGATACGCAGTATTTT CAGSVTGGTDTQYF
TRBJ2-7 NA TRBV2 NA TGTGCCAGCGACAGGGAGGCTAGTCTCGGACACCTACCCTTC CASDREASLGHLPF
TRBJ2-1 many TRBV7-2 NA TGTGCCAGCAGGCCCGGGGGGGGGACAGGGAATGAGCAGTTCTTC CASRPGGGTGNEQFF
TRBJ2-1 few TRBV20-1 NA TGCAGTGCTAGGACCCCCTTCGGGCGGGACAGCTCCTACAATGAGCAGTTCTTC CSARTPFGRDSSYNEQFF
TRBJ2-3 many TRBV7-2 TRBD2 TGTGCCAGCAGCTTAGGACCTCCGGGGGGGGGGCTCACAGATACGCAGTATTTT CASSLGPPGGGLTDTQYF
TRBJ1-5 NA TRBV4-1 NA TGCGCCAGCAGCCCAAGGGGGGAAGGATCCCATCAGCCTCAGCATTTT CASSPRGEGSHQPQHF
TRBJ1-5 few TRBV19 NA TGTGCCAGTAGTAAGGGCAAGGAGGGGCACGCCGAGCGCAATCAGCCCCAGCATTTT CASSKGKEGHAERNQPQHF